Presented here are 8 T cell receptor beta chains from one specimen sequenced in a study of T cells in Graves' hyperthyroidism and ophthalmopathy. It was RNA transcripts that yielded the amplified TCR beta CDR3 regions. In the first-round RT-PCR of the TCR CDR3, the HTBI primer set was used. TCRdb reprocessed the multiplex PCR reads with MiXCR, giving one entry per CDR3 protein. The sample yields around 300,000 distinct CDR3 sequences, about 20% seen once. Source material: blood. The source is a man in his thirties or forties with Graves' ophthalmopathy.

This clonotype appeared a few times. This chain joins TRBV18 and TRBJ2-7; D is possibly TRBD2 (6 bases). Trimming left V 1 base short and J 5 bases short, with 15 bases between. Looked up from germline, CDR1 is KGHSH and CDR2 is LQKENI. The CDR3 is 15 residues long. The CDR3 nucleotides are TGTGCCAGCTCACCACTCAGGCACCGGGGGAACGAGCAGTACTTC. It is translated as CASSPLRHRGNEQYF.

In its sample, this clonotype was seen many times. Its ends do not fully match the called genes, so a read error is possible. The rearrangement links TRBV18 to TRBJ1-1, with D possibly TRBD1 on 5 matching bases. CDR3 length: 12 amino acids. Germline CDR1 reads KGHSH; CDR2 reads LQKENI. The CDR3 nucleotides read TGTGCCAGCTCTCCACAGGTTCCTGAAGCTTTCTTT. Translated: CASSPQVPEAFF.

As for this clonotype: This may be a read error: a much more frequent sequence differs by one nucleotide. This chain links TRBV2 with TRBJ1-1; TRBD1 might be the D (6 bases). Germline V gives CDR1 SNHLY, CDR2 FYNNEI. V gave up 7 bases and J gave up 6 bases, with 9 bases separating them. The CDR3 is 11 residues long. CDR3 residues: CASKGEAEAFF. The CDR3 nucleotides are TGTGCCAGCAAGGGGGAGGCTGAAGCTTTCTTT.

The chain combines TRBV27 with TRBJ1-1; no clear D gene. The germline V and J ends were trimmed by 6 bases and 0 bases, with 11 bases remaining between them. This CDR3 region has 14 residues. CDR1 is MNHEY and CDR2 is SMNVEV in the germline V gene (reference sequence). The CDR3 coding sequence is TGTGCCAGCAGCCCACAGTACATGAACACTGAAGCTTTCTTT. It translates to CASSPQYMNTEAFF.

The table lists this clonotype with a few counts. Written as DNA, the CDR3 is TGTGCCAGCAGCGGAGGGTCGTGGGTAAATTCACCCCTCCACTTT. Protein product: CASSGGSWVNSPLHF. This chain links TRBV7-2 with TRBJ1-6; unclear D gene. The CDR3 consists of 15 residues. Germline CDR1 SGHTA, CDR2 FQGNSA. V lost 5 bases and J lost 7, with 15 bases in between. Together with reference TRBV7-2 and TRBJ1-6, the CDR3 gives the full variable domain: GAGVSQSPSNKVTEKGKDVELRCDPISGHTALYWYRQSLGQGLEFLIYFQGNSAPDKSGLPSDRFSAERTGGSVSTLTIQRTQQEDSAVYLCASSGGSWVNSPLHFGNGTRLTVT.

In this sample, this clonotype turned up a few times. The chain employs TRBV28 and TRBJ2-2; the D gene is possibly TRBD2 (6 bases). This CDR3 region has 13 residues. Germline V gene data show CDR1 as MDHEN and CDR2 as SYDVKM. V was shortened by 3 bases and J by 6 bases, with 8 bases between the two germline ends. Written as DNA, the CDR3 is TGTGCCAGCAGTTTGACGGGGGCCGGGGAGCTGTTTTTT. The encoded protein is CASSLTGAGELFF.

This clonotype was counted a few times. The V and J genes are TRBV5-6 and TRBJ2-7, with TRBD2 identical over 9 bases. The junction had 8 bases not matched to a gene; V was cut back by 4 bases and J by 0 bases. Germline loops: CDR1 SGHDT, CDR2 YYEEEE. This CDR3 region has 16 residues. CDR3 DNA: TGTGCCAGCAGCGGCTCTGGCGGGAGGGGCTCCTACGAGCAGTACTTC. Encoded protein: CASSGSGGRGSYEQYF.

This clonotype was seen many times. The chain employs TRBV5-6 and TRBJ2-5; the match to TRBD2 covers 11 bases. Per germline, CDR1 SGHDT and CDR2 YYEEEE. The CDR3 has 17 amino acids. Trimming removed 0 bases from V and 6 bases from J; junction bases left unmatched: 10. CDR3 protein: CASSLAVLAGEGKTQYF. The CDR3 nucleotides read TGTGCCAGCAGCTTGGCCGTACTAGCGGGAGAAGGGAAGACCCAGTACTTC.